The 18 T cell receptor beta chains in this list originate from one sample, sequenced in a study of shared clonotypes between healthy human individuals. TCRdb's copy holds only in-frame clones and misses some; the assay was immunoSEQ multiplex PCR. Found here are about 690,000 clones, 90% of them singletons; the top ten hold about 34%. The sample taken for sequencing was memory CD8+ T cells from PBMCs. Subset in this sample: CD45RO+ cells pooled with CCR7-negative TemRA cells. The receptor source for this set is a man between 18 and 29 years old in good health. Some clones in this sample may be carry-over from other donors' samples.

This sequence joins TRBV5-1 and TRBJ1-2; D is undetermined. Germline CDR1 and CDR2: SGHRS and YFSETQ. This CDR3 contains 13 residues. V was trimmed by 1 base and J by 4 bases, leaving 8 bases between them. CDR3 residues: CASSLTAGYGYTF. The DNA for the CDR3 is TGCGCCAGCAGCTTGACCGCTGGCTATGGCTACACCTTC.

The chain links TRBV27 to TRBJ1-2; D perhaps matches TRBD1 (6 bases). The CDR3 runs to 12 residues. Per the germline V gene, CDR1 is MNHEY and CDR2 is SMNVEV (reference sequence). V gave up 10 bases and J gave up 4 bases, with 13 bases separating them. The CDR3 is CATMGGLYGYTF. CDR3 DNA sequence: TGTGCCACCATGGGGGGGCTCTATGGCTACACCTTC.

The gene calls are TRBV7-2 and TRBJ2-7; D might be TRBD1 (6 bases). Germline CDR1 and CDR2: SGHTA and FQGNSA. This CDR3 has 15 amino acids. Trimming took 0 bases from V and 2 from J, leaving 11 bases between them. The CDR3 sequence is CASSLADRPTYEQYF. The CDR3 bases are TGTGCCAGCAGCTTAGCCGACAGGCCCACCTACGAGCAGTACTTC.

The V and J genes are TRBV7-8 and TRBJ2-7, with D unresolved. Germline loops: CDR1 SGHVS, CDR2 FQNEAQ. This CDR3 has 14 residues. Trimming took 0 bases from V and 1 from J, leaving 7 bases between them. The CDR3 is CASSLAQKSYEQYF. The CDR3, as DNA: TGTGCCAGCAGCTTAGCGCAAAAGTCCTACGAGCAGTACTTC.

The chain links TRBV18 to TRBJ1-1, with 7 bases identical to TRBD1. Germline CDR1 reads KGHSH; CDR2 reads LQKENI. This CDR3 has 17 amino acids. V was pared by 3 bases and J by 6 bases, with 16 bases of the junction left unmatched. CDR3 residues: CASSPLRQGPSFPEAFF. The CDR3, as DNA: TGTGCCAGCTCACCCCTAAGACAGGGTCCCTCGTTCCCTGAAGCTTTCTTT.

The chain combines TRBV6-1 with TRBJ1-2, with TRBD1 matching over 7 bases. The CDR3 totals 15 residues. J gave up 4 bases and V 2 bases, and 7 bases lay outside the gene matches. Germline CDR1 reads MNHNS; CDR2 reads SASEGT. The CDR3 bases are TGTGCCAGCAGTGAAAGTAGGGGGCCCACCTATGGCTACACCTTC. Its translation is CASSESRGPTYGYTF.

The chain couples TRBV4-2 to TRBJ2-1, with D hard to call. Germline CDR1 and CDR2: LGHNA and YNFKEQ. CDR3 length: 15 residues. V was pared by 1 base and J by 2 bases, with 9 bases between. CDR3 protein: CASSQALVPYNEQFF. The DNA of the CDR3 is TGTGCCAGCAGCCAAGCGCTAGTTCCCTACAATGAGCAGTTCTTC.

The chain combines TRBV6-5 with TRBJ1-2, with 7 bases lining up with TRBD1. Germline CDR1 is MNHEY and CDR2 is SVGAGI. This CDR3 has 15 residues. After removal of 2 bases from V and 0 bases from J, the junction contained 3 bases not matched to a gene. The CDR3 DNA is TGTGCCAGCAGTTACGATGGGACAGCTAACTATGGCTACACCTTC. Translating gives CASSYDGTANYGYTF.

The rearrangement joins TRBV27 to TRBJ1-4; D call uncertain. With 4 bases removed from V and 7 bases from J, the gap between germline ends came to 19 bases. The CDR3 sequence is 16 residues long. Per the germline V gene, CDR1 is MNHEY and CDR2 is SMNVEV (reference sequence). DNA for the CDR3: TGTGCCAGCAGTTCGTTGTCGGCCGACCTGGGTGAAAAACTGTTTTTT. Translating it yields CASSSLSADLGEKLFF.

This clone has only a few counts. This CDR3 is also generated by other DNA sequences in the sample. The rearrangement joins TRBV19 to TRBJ1-1; possible D gene TRBD1, 6 bases. Trimming took 4 bases from V and 5 from J, leaving 8 bases between them. There are 12 residues in the CDR3. Germline V CDR1 and CDR2: LNHDA, SQIVND (reference sequence). The CDR3 DNA follows: TGTGCCAGTAGTACAGGGGTGACTGAAGCTTTCTTT. Encoded protein: CASSTGVTEAFF.

The chain combines TRBV4-3 with TRBJ2-2; the D gene could be TRBD1 or TRBD2 (6 bases each). Germline CDR1 and CDR2: LGHNA and YSLEER. The CDR3 runs to 15 residues. V gave up 4 bases and J gave up 4 bases, with 13 bases separating them. The DNA for the CDR3 is TGCGCCAGCAGCCGGGGGCGGGACCGCACCGGGGAGCTGTTTTTT. Its translation is CASSRGRDRTGELFF.

The chain employs TRBV30 and TRBJ1-1, with 12 bases identical to TRBD1. Germline assignment: CDR1 GTSNPN and CDR2 SVGIG (reference sequence). The J segment lost 1 base and the V segment lost 4 bases, leaving 7 bases of the junction unmatched. There are 16 residues in the CDR3. This CDR3 is CAWKWGQGAPNTEAFF. CDR3 bases: TGTGCCTGGAAGTGGGGACAGGGGGCCCCGAACACTGAAGCTTTCTTT.

The rearrangement links TRBV27 to TRBJ2-7, with TRBD1 as a possible D gene (5 bases). The V end lost 3 bases, the J end lost 9 bases, and 18 bases lay between the germline ends. The CDR3 runs 14 residues. Germline CDR1 and CDR2: MNHEY and SMNVEV (reference sequence). CDR3 region: CASSFGRELWRQYF. The CDR3 DNA reads TGTGCCAGCAGTTTCGGCAGGGAATTATGGAGGCAGTACTTC.

The genes are TRBV6-5 and TRBJ2-7, with D perhaps matching TRBD2 (5 bases). The germline gives CDR1 MNHEY, CDR2 SVGAGI. Deletions cut 9 bases from V and 6 bases from J, with 18 bases between. CDR3 length: 13 residues. The chain's CDR3 is CASYSVLEGEQYF. In DNA form, the CDR3 reads TGTGCCAGTTACTCGGTGCTCGAGGGCGAGCAGTACTTC.

This clone was seen once. The chain is built from TRBV6-6 and TRBJ2-5; TRBD2 is a possible D gene (6 bases). Germline V gives CDR1 MNHNY, CDR2 SVGAGI (reference sequence). This CDR3 region has 11 residues. Trimming shortened V by 5 bases and J by 7 bases, and 8 bases separated the two germline ends. The CDR3 nucleotides read TGTGCCAGCAGTCCCGGGGGGACCCAGTACTTC. Encoded protein: CASSPGGTQYF.

J is TRBJ2-1 and V is TRBV6-6, with D possibly TRBD2 on 5 matching bases. Germline V gives CDR1 MNHNY, CDR2 SVGAGI (reference sequence). V gave up 2 bases and J gave up 0 bases, with 11 bases separating them. CDR3 length: 16 residues. The CDR3 DNA reads as TGTGCCAGCAGTTACGAGGGTTTCAGCTCCTACAATGAGCAGTTCTTC. The encoded protein is CASSYEGFSSYNEQFF.

This chain connects TRBV6-1 to TRBJ2-1; D possibly corresponds to TRBD1 (5 bases). Germline V gives CDR1 MNHNS, CDR2 SASEGT. The V gene lost 3 bases and the J gene lost 2 bases, with 14 bases spanning the gap. This CDR3 spans 16 amino acids. The chain's CDR3 is CASSDIFETAYNEQFF. CDR3 in DNA: TGTGCCAGCAGTGATATTTTCGAGACAGCCTACAATGAGCAGTTCTTC.

The chain links TRBV11-1 to TRBJ1-1; D gene unclear. The CDR3 has 16 amino acids. Deletions cut 5 bases from V and 4 bases from J, with 20 bases between. Germline assignment: CDR1 SGHAT and CDR2 FQDESV (reference sequence). Here the CDR3 DNA reads TGTGCCAGCAGCACCCCGGAATGGTTCCCCCGCACTGAAGCTTTCTTT. Its protein is CASSTPEWFPRTEAFF.